The 32 T cell receptor beta chains in this list originate from one sample, sequenced in a study of radiotherapy plus CTLA-4 blockade in lung cancer. TCRdb's copy holds only in-frame clones and misses some; the assay was immunoSEQ multiplex PCR. In the table there are around 80,000 clones, around 74% of which are singletons. This sample comprised peripheral blood, obtained from a patient treated with radiotherapy plus ipilimumab. The receptor set was obtained from a human donor with non-small cell lung cancer whose response to radiotherapy plus ipilimumab could not be evaluated.

The chain uses TRBV6-6 and TRBJ1-1; D perhaps matches TRBD1 (6 bases). CDR1 is MNHNY, CDR2 SVGAGI, per germline (reference sequence). The CDR3 is 15 residues long. The V end was cut by 5 bases, the J end by 3 bases, with 16 bases between. The CDR3, as DNA: TGTGCCAGCAGTACCCCGAGGGGGAGGGACACTGAAGCTTTCTTT. The encoded protein is CASSTPRGRDTEAFF.

The chain uses TRBV4-1 and TRBJ2-1; 11 nucleotides line up with TRBD1. CDR1 MGHRA and CDR2 YSYEKL come from the germline V gene. CDR3 length: 15 residues. With V trimmed by 4 bases and J by 4 bases, 3 bases remained unmatched. CDR3 nucleotides: TGCGCCAGCAGCCTAGGACAGGGGGCATACAATGAGCAGTTCTTC. Encoded protein: CASSLGQGAYNEQFF.

V gene TRBV11-2 combines with J gene TRBJ1-2; 9 nucleotides agree with TRBD1. With 5 bases clipped from V and 4 bases from J, the junction kept 5 bases outside the gene matches. The CDR3 consists of 14 residues. Germline CDR1 and CDR2: SGHAT and FQNNGV. CDR3 sequence reads: CASSADRGSYGYTF. The DNA for the CDR3 is TGTGCCAGCAGCGCGGACAGGGGAAGCTATGGCTACACCTTC.

The chain joins TRBV6-1 to TRBJ2-3; TRBD1 matches at 10 bases. V was clipped by 8 bases and J by 2 bases; unmatched bases: 7. CDR3 length equals 15 residues. CDR1 is MNHNS and CDR2 is SASEGT in the germline V gene. In nucleotides, the CDR3 is TGTGCCAGCCGGGACAGGGGAAAACCCACAGATACGCAGTATTTT. Amino acids: CASRDRGKPTDTQYF.

At least ten counts were recorded for this clone. The chain joins TRBV11-2 to TRBJ2-2; 8 bases align to TRBD1. The CDR3 length is 17 residues. The germline V gene has CDR1 SGHAT and CDR2 FQNNGV. With 1 base clipped from V and 1 base from J, the junction kept 5 bases outside the gene matches. The CDR3 DNA follows: TGTGCCAGCAGCTTAGCCTTCGGGACAGGGAACACCGGGGAGCTGTTTTTT. It specifies CASSLAFGTGNTGELFF. Complete variable domain (other parts from reference TRBV11-2 and TRBJ2-2): EAGVAQSPRYKIIEKRQSVAFWCNPISGHATLYWYQQILGQGPKLLIQFQNNGVVDDSQLPKDRFSAERLKGVDSTLKIQPAKLEDSAVYLCASSLAFGTGNTGELFFGEGSRLTVL.

This chain joins TRBV20-1 and TRBJ2-7; possible D gene TRBD2, 5 bases. The CDR3 is 11 amino acids. Germline CDR1 reads DFQATT; CDR2 reads SNEGSKA (reference sequence). The germline V and J ends were trimmed by 6 bases and 2 bases, with 8 bases remaining between them. The chain's CDR3 is CSALLAYEQYF. The CDR3 bases are TGCAGTGCCTTACTAGCCTACGAGCAGTACTTC.

The chain has TRBV5-1 and TRBJ2-5; 12 nucleotides match TRBD2. The CDR3 covers 17 residues. V lost 3 bases and J lost 4; bases outside the gene matches: 10. Germline CDR1 and CDR2: SGHRS and YFSETQ. The CDR3 loop is CASSWTSSGGAGETQYF. DNA of the CDR3: TGCGCCAGCAGCTGGACTTCTAGCGGGGGGGCGGGAGAGACCCAGTACTTC.

This clone was detected a few times. The rearrangement links TRBV29-1 to TRBJ2-1, with 12 bases that match TRBD2. The V gene's germline CDR1 is SQVTM and CDR2 ANQGSEA. The V and J ends lost 4 bases and 9 bases, in that order; junction bases with no gene match: 4. The length of the CDR3 is 13 residues. This chain's CDR3 is CSVGTSGDGEQFF. CDR3 DNA sequence: TGCAGCGTTGGGACTAGCGGGGACGGTGAGCAGTTCTTC.

The chain uses TRBV11-3 and TRBJ2-3, with D possibly matching TRBD2 (6 bases). V was trimmed by 5 bases and J by 4 bases, leaving 22 bases between them. The CDR3 extends over 17 amino acids. Germline assignment: CDR1 SGHNT and CDR2 YENEEA. Here the CDR3 reads CASSHDPIRERADTQYF. CDR3 DNA sequence: TGTGCCAGCAGCCACGACCCAATCAGAGAGCGGGCAGATACGCAGTATTTT.

The table lists this clone with a count of one. The rearrangement uses TRBV30 and TRBJ1-2, with 7 bases identical to TRBD1. Germline lookup yields CDR1 GTSNPN and CDR2 SVGIG (reference sequence). The CDR3 is made up of 14 amino acids. V lost 3 bases to trimming and J lost 2 bases; unmatched junction nucleotides: 6. As DNA, the CDR3 is TGTGCCTGGAGCCGGGACAGCCTCAACTATGGCTACACCTTC. This codes for CAWSRDSLNYGYTF.

The chain's CDR3 is CASSQESLASSYEQYF. CDR3 in DNA: TGCGCCAGCAGCCAAGAGAGTCTAGCGAGCTCCTACGAGCAGTACTTC. This chain joins TRBV4-1 and TRBJ2-7; D may be TRBD2 (6 bases). The CDR3 contains 16 residues. CDR1 and CDR2 (germline): MGHRA, YSYEKL. V was cut by 0 bases and J by 0 bases, with 12 bases left in between.

Here the CDR3 DNA reads TGCGCCAGCAGCCTTACAGGGGGAGCTAATGAAAAACTGTTTTTT. It yields the protein CASSLTGGANEKLFF. The chain combines TRBV5-1 with TRBJ1-4; 8 bases match TRBD1. The V and J ends lost 4 bases and 3 bases, in that order; junction bases with no gene match: 5. The CDR3 loop spans 15 amino acids. CDR1 is SGHRS and CDR2 is YFSETQ in the germline V gene.

V usage is TRBV28 and J usage is TRBJ1-2; D is perhaps TRBD1 (5 bases). Per the germline V gene, CDR1 is MDHEN and CDR2 is SYDVKM. V shed 3 bases and J shed 3 bases, with 17 bases lying between them. The CDR3 contains 16 residues. The CDR3 loop is CASSFQGRTLYYGYTF. The CDR3 DNA sequence: TGTGCCAGCAGTTTCCAGGGTCGAACTTTGTACTATGGCTACACCTTC.

This chain connects TRBV6-5 to TRBJ2-2; D might be TRBD1 (5 bases). CDR3 size: 15 residues. V gave up 7 bases and J gave up 3 bases, with 15 bases separating them. The germline CDR1 and CDR2 sequences are MNHEY and SVGAGI. This CDR3 reads CASTPTGVDTGELFF. The CDR3 DNA is TGTGCCAGCACCCCCACAGGTGTGGACACCGGGGAGCTGTTTTTT.

The chain carries TRBV27 and TRBJ2-7, with D tentatively TRBD1 (6 bases). The ends were cut back, 6 bases at V and 0 bases at J, with 9 bases in the middle. Germline lookup yields CDR1 MNHEY and CDR2 SMNVEV (reference sequence). The CDR3 extends over 13 amino acids. The CDR3 DNA follows: TGTGCCAGCAGAAGGGGGAGCTCCTACGAGCAGTACTTC. Its protein is CASRRGSSYEQYF.

V is TRBV4-1 and J is TRBJ1-6; D is ambiguous. V shed 3 bases and J shed 0 bases, with 9 bases lying between them. Germline V gene sequence: CDR1 MGHRA, CDR2 YSYEKL. The CDR3 has 16 amino acids. In DNA, the CDR3 is TGCGCCAGCAGCCAGACTCGGAGCTCCTATAATTCACCCCTCCACTTT. Encoded protein: CASSQTRSSYNSPLHF.

The genes are TRBV10-3 and TRBJ1-4, with 8 bases identical to TRBD1. The CDR3 has 17 residues. Germline CDR1 is ENHRY and CDR2 is SYGVKD. Unmatched junction bases numbered 11, after V lost 0 bases and J lost 8 bases. CDR3 region: CAISESTGQGVREKLFF. In nucleotides, the CDR3 is TGTGCCATCAGTGAGTCGACCGGACAGGGAGTTCGCGAAAAACTGTTTTTT.

This clone was observed a few times. J is TRBJ1-4 and V is TRBV4-3; 7 nucleotides line up with TRBD1. From germline, CDR1 is LGHNA and CDR2 YSLEER. The CDR3 is made up of 12 amino acids. V dropped 8 bases and J dropped 5; count of bases not matched to a gene: 2. The CDR3 is CASGTVNEKLFF. The CDR3 DNA reads as TGCGCCAGCGGGACAGTGAATGAAAAACTGTTTTTT.

V and J are TRBV9 and TRBJ2-5; 9 nucleotides agree with TRBD2. This CDR3 has 16 amino acids. V lost 0 bases and J lost 0; bases outside the gene matches: 3. CDR1 SGDLS and CDR2 YYNGEE come from the germline V gene. The CDR3 DNA is TGTGCCAGCAGCGTAGACAGCGGGGGGCACCAAGAGACCCAGTACTTC. Translated: CASSVDSGGHQETQYF. The complete variable domain, with remaining parts taken from reference TRBV9 and TRBJ2-5, reads DSGVTQTPKHLITATGQRVTLRCSPRSGDLSVYWYQQSLDQGLQFLIQYYNGEERAKGNILERFSAQQFPDLHSELNLSSLELGDSALYFCASSVDSGGHQETQYFGPGTRLLVL.

The genes are TRBV7-2 and TRBJ1-3, with 8 bases lining up with TRBD1. V gave up 1 base and J gave up 2 bases; unmatched junction bases: 1. CDR3 length equals 15 residues. Germline V gene sequence: CDR1 SGHTA, CDR2 FQGNSA. CDR3 residues: CASSLVTGAGNTIYF. The CDR3 DNA reads as TGTGCCAGCAGCTTAGTGACAGGGGCTGGAAACACCATATATTTT.

The chain uses TRBV27 and TRBJ2-7; 9 positions agree with TRBD2. The germline V gene encodes CDR1 MNHEY and CDR2 SMNVEV (reference sequence). The V gene end was trimmed by 5 bases and the J gene end by 7 bases; junction bases not matched to a gene: 12. The CDR3 loop spans 15 amino acids. This CDR3 reads CASSPRGGLAYEQYF. CDR3 coding DNA: TGTGCCAGCAGTCCCCGGGGGGGACTAGCATATGAGCAGTACTTC.

The chain has TRBV9 and TRBJ1-4, with D tentatively TRBD1 (5 bases). V lost 0 bases, J lost 7 bases, and 19 bases lay in between. The length of the CDR3 is 17 residues. Germline-derived CDR1 and CDR2 are SGDLS and YYNGEE. In nucleotides, the CDR3 is TGTGCCAGCAGCGTAGGGGTGACGGGGAGGGGAGGTGAAAAACTGTTTTTT. This encodes CASSVGVTGRGGEKLFF.

This clone was picked up one time. The chain has TRBV7-2 and TRBJ1-2; 7 nucleotides match TRBD1. Germline V CDR1 and CDR2: SGHTA, FQGNSA. The CDR3 runs to 15 residues. With V trimmed by 5 bases and J by 4 bases, 10 bases remained unmatched. The CDR3 DNA reads TGTGCCAGCAGCCGCCGGGACAGCGATGTCTATGGCTACACCTTC. Translated: CASSRRDSDVYGYTF.

The chain uses TRBV30 and TRBJ1-3; D remains unclear. From germline, CDR1 is GTSNPN and CDR2 SVGIG (reference sequence). V lost 0 bases to trimming and J lost 6 bases, with 3 bases between them. The CDR3 contains 11 residues. This chain's CDR3 is CAWSVLNTIYF. DNA of the CDR3: TGTGCCTGGAGTGTTCTAAACACCATATATTTT. The full variable domain, in which reference TRBV30 and TRBJ1-3 provide the parts outside the CDR3, is SQTIHQWPATLVQPVGSPLSLECTVEGTSNPNLYWYRQAAGRGLQLLFYSVGIGQISSEVPQNLSASRPQDRQFILSSKKLLLSDSGFYLCAWSVLNTIYFGEGSWLTVV.

The genes are TRBV1 and TRBJ1-4; TRBD1 is the table's D call and was not checked against the DNA. TRBV1 is designated a pseudogene. The CDR3 runs to 18 residues. In nucleotides, the CDR3 is TGCACCAGCAGCCAGCCTATTCTTCGGGACAGGGTATGTGAAAAACTGTTTTTT. Protein: CTSSQPILRDRVCEKLFF.

A few counts support this clone. This rearrangement joins TRBV29-1 to TRBJ2-1; the D gene is possibly TRBD1 (6 bases). Germline V gives CDR1 SQVTM, CDR2 ANQGSEA. V lost 2 bases and J 10 bases, leaving 12 bases between the germline ends. CDR3 length: 12 amino acids. This CDR3 reads CSVESGGGEQFF. CDR3 in DNA: TGCAGCGTTGAAAGTGGGGGCGGAGAGCAGTTCTTC.

This sequence joins TRBV14 and TRBJ1-5; no clear D. Germline V gives CDR1 SGHDN, CDR2 FVKESK. The CDR3 runs to 13 residues. Trimming stripped 0 bases from V and 7 bases from J, with 7 bases between. The CDR3 sequence is CASSQERGQPQHF. DNA for the CDR3: TGTGCCAGCAGCCAAGAACGCGGGCAGCCCCAGCATTTT.

For the CDR3, the DNA is TGTGCCAGCAGAAAAGGACTAGCGGAGTACAATGAGCAGTTCTTC. Amino acid sequence: CASRKGLAEYNEQFF. V is TRBV6-4 and J is TRBJ2-1, with 10 bases matching TRBD2. The CDR3 covers 15 residues. J was trimmed by 4 bases and V by 6 bases; bases with no gene match: 6. From germline, CDR1 is MRHNA and CDR2 SNTAGT.

The chain couples TRBV27 to TRBJ1-6, with D possibly TRBD1 on 5 matching bases. V was pared by 3 bases and J by 9 bases, with 12 bases between. Looked up from germline, CDR1 is MNHEY and CDR2 is SMNVEV (reference sequence). The length of the CDR3 is 14 residues. The DNA for the CDR3 is TGTGCCAGCAGTTTGGGGGGGGTGATTTCACCCCTCCACTTT. Protein product: CASSLGGVISPLHF.

The CDR3 sequence is CASSHRDPYEQYF. The CDR3 bases are TGTGCCAGCAGCCACCGGGATCCCTACGAGCAGTACTTC. V and J are TRBV7-8 and TRBJ2-7, with D possibly TRBD2 on 5 matching bases. Trimming took 5 bases from V and 2 from J, leaving 10 bases between them. The CDR3 is 13 residues long. Germline CDR1 and CDR2: SGHVS and FQNEAQ.

The V and J genes are TRBV15 and TRBJ2-3, with TRBD1 identical over 11 bases. The V and J ends lost 0 bases and 5 bases, in that order; junction bases with no gene match: 7. Germline values: CDR1 LNHNV, CDR2 YYDKDF (reference sequence). This CDR3 has 17 residues. The CDR3 is CATSREGRTGGVDTQYF. In DNA, the CDR3 is TGTGCCACCAGCAGAGAAGGGCGGACAGGGGGCGTAGATACGCAGTATTTT.

The V call is TRBV29-1, the J call TRBJ1-1, with a tentative D call TRBD1 (6 bases). The CDR3 loop spans 13 amino acids. CDR1 SQVTM and CDR2 ANQGSEA come from the germline V gene. V was cut by 5 bases and J by 0 bases, with 10 bases left in between. The CDR3 spells CSVTGKLNTEAFF. In DNA, the CDR3 is TGCAGCGTTACAGGGAAGTTGAACACTGAAGCTTTCTTT.